Each of the 9 T cell receptor beta chains below was sequenced from the same sample in a study of T cell repertoires in cytomegalovirus infection. These receptors lack a known antigen. Using its own MiXCR run on the reads, TCRdb lists one record per CDR3 protein. The table records fewer than 650,000 distinct CDR3 sequences, 40% of them present only once. The starting material was cultured PBMCs, obtained from culture after CMV antigen stimulation. These receptors all stem from a human donor in good health (CMV status not recorded). Some clones in this sample may be carry-over from other donors' samples.

The chain couples TRBV7-2 to TRBJ1-4; 7 nucleotides align to TRBD1. The J segment lost 3 bases and the V segment lost 4 bases, leaving 5 bases of the junction unmatched. Germline V gene data show CDR1 as SGHTA and CDR2 as FQGNSA. The CDR3 is 15 amino acids. The CDR3 DNA reads TGTGCCAGCAGCTGGCGACAGGGCGCTAATGAAAAACTGTTTTTT. Its protein product is CASSWRQGANEKLFF.

J is TRBJ1-5 and V is TRBV11-2; no definite D call. The CDR3 runs to 14 residues. Trimming pared 0 bases from V and 7 bases from J, leaving 10 bases between. Germline V gene data show CDR1 as SGHAT and CDR2 as FQNNGV. The CDR3 nucleotides are TGTGCCAGCAGCTTAGATCCAGGCAGCCAGCCCCAGCATTTT. Translated: CASSLDPGSQPQHF.

The table lists this clonotype with a count of one. The V and J genes are TRBV4-3 and TRBJ1-6, with D hard to call. Trimming left V 0 bases short and J 7 bases short, with 4 bases between. Germline V gene data show CDR1 as LGHNA and CDR2 as YSLEER. This CDR3 has 13 amino acids. In DNA, the CDR3 is TGCGCCAGCAGCCAAGATACGAATTCACCCCTCCACTTT. The encoded protein is CASSQDTNSPLHF.

The chain combines TRBV5-4 with TRBJ2-6; TRBD1 aligns across 9 bases. The CDR3 totals 18 residues. With V trimmed by 6 bases and J by 0 bases, 10 bases remained unmatched. The V gene's germline CDR1 is SGHNT and CDR2 YYREEE (reference sequence). CDR3 residues: CASTLWDRARSGANVLTF. The CDR3 region has the DNA TGTGCCAGCACATTATGGGACAGGGCCCGCTCTGGGGCCAACGTCCTGACTTTC.

The chain recombines TRBV4-1 with TRBJ2-3; D may be TRBD1 (5 bases). V was shortened by 3 bases and J by 5 bases, with 12 bases between the two germline ends. The CDR3 totals 14 residues. The germline gives CDR1 MGHRA, CDR2 YSYEKL. The CDR3 region has the DNA TGCGCCAGCAGCCAGGCTGGGGCGGTAGATACGCAGTATTTT. Protein product: CASSQAGAVDTQYF.

This chain uses TRBV7-9 with TRBJ2-7; D may be TRBD1 (6 bases). Trimming shortened V by 2 bases and J by 3 bases, and 11 bases separated the two germline ends. The CDR3 spans 14 residues. Germline CDR1 reads SEHNR; CDR2 reads FQNEAQ (reference sequence). The CDR3 sequence: CASSLQGTGYEQYF. The CDR3 DNA reads as TGTGCCAGCAGCTTACAGGGGACGGGCTACGAGCAGTACTTC.

The chain recombines TRBV19 with TRBJ1-5; D is unclear. Trimming shortened V by 1 base and J by 6 bases, and 10 bases separated the two germline ends. The CDR3 is made up of 14 amino acids. Germline assignment: CDR1 LNHDA and CDR2 SQIVND (reference sequence). The CDR3 sequence is CASSIASGGQPQHF. The CDR3 DNA follows: TGTGCCAGTAGTATAGCGTCAGGTGGTCAGCCCCAGCATTTT. Supplemented by reference TRBV19 and TRBJ1-5, the full variable domain reads DGGITQSPKYLFRKEGQNVTLSCEQNLNHDAMYWYRQDPGQGLRLIYYSQIVNDFQKGDIAEGYSVSREKKESFPLTVTSAQKNPTAFYLCASSIASGGQPQHFGDGTRLSIL.

This chain links TRBV19 with TRBJ2-4, with D possibly TRBD2 on 5 matching bases. CDR3 length equals 19 residues. The germline CDR1 and CDR2 sequences are LNHDA and SQIVND (reference sequence). V lost 7 bases, J lost 0 bases, and 25 bases lay in between. The DNA for the CDR3 is TGTGCCAGTACCCCGACGGGGAGACTACCCCTACGAGCCAAAAACATTCAGTACTTC. Translated: CASTPTGRLPLRAKNIQYF.

The J gene is TRBJ2-3, the V gene TRBV7-2, with D possibly matching TRBD2 (7 bases). CDR3 length equals 19 residues. Germline V gene lookup returns CDR1 SGHTA and CDR2 FQGNSA. V was shortened by 4 bases and J by 2 bases, with 25 bases between the two germline ends. This CDR3 reads CASSSRGRGYLTNTDTQYF. The CDR3 bases are TGTGCCAGCAGCTCTCGTGGGAGGGGGTACCTTACTAACACAGATACGCAGTATTTT.